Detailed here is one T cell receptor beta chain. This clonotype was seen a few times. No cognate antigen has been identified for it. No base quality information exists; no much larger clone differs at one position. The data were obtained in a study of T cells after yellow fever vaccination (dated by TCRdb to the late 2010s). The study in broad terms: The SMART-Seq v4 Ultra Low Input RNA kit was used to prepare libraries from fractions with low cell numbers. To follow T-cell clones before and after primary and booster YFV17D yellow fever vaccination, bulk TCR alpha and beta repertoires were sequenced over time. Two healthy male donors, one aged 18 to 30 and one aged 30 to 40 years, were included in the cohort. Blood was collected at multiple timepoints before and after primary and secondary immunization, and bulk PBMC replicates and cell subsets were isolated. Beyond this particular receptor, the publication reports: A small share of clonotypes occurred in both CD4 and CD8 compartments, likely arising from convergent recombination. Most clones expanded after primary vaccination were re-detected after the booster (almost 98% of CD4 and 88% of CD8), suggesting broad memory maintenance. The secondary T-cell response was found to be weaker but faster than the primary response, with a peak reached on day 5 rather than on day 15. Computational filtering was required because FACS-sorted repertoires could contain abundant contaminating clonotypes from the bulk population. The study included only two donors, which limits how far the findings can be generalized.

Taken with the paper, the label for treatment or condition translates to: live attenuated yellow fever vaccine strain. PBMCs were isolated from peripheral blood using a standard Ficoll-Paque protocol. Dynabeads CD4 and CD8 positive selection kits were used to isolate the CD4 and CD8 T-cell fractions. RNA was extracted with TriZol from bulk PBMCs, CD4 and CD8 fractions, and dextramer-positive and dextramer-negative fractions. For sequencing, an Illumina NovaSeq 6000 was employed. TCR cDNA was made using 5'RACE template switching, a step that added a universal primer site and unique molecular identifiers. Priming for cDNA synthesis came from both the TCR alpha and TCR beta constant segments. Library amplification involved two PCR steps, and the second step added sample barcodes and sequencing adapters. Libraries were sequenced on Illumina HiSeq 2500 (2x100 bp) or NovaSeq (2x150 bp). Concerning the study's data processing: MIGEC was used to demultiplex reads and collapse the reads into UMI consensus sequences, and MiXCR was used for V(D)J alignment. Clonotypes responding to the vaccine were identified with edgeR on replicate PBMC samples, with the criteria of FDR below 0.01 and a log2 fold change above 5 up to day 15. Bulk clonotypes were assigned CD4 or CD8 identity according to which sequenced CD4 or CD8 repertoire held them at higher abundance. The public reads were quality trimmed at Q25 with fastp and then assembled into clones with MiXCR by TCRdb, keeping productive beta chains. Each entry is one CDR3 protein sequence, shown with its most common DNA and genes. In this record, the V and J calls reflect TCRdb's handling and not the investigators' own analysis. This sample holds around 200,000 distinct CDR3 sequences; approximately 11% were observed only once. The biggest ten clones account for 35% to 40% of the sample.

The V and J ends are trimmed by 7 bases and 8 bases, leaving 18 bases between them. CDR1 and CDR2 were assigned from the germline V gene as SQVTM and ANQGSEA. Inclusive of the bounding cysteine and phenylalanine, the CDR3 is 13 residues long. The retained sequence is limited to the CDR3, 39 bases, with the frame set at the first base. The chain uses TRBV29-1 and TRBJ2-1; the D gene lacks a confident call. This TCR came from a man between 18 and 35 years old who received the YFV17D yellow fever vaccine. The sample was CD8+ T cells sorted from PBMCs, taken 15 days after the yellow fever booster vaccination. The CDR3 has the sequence CSATRTEGYEQFF. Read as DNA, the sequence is TGCAGCGCCACGAGGACCGAAGGCTATGAGCAGTTCTTC.